A selection of T cell receptor beta chains follows, all from one sample in a study of technical replicates of blood from a handful of donors. Here immunoSEQ multiplex PCR was the method, and the copy in TCRdb shows in-frame clones only, minus some. The sample gives about 66,000 clones, roughly 88% of which show up once; about 4.6% is in the top ten. Sequencing used PBMCs. The origin of the receptors is a human donor in good health. Some clones in this sample may be carry-over from other donors' samples. The CDR3 runs from the conserved cysteine through the conserved F or W. A D gene is named only where the DNA matches it firmly. The listing skips clone size in some rows; elsewhere it reads once, few, many or a size class.

NA,TRBV29-1,NA,TRBJ2-7,CSVGQEVEQYF,TGCAGCGTTGGGCAGGAGGTCGAGCAGTACTTC
NA,TRBV18,NA,TRBJ1-1,CASSPGQGAREAFF,TGTGCCAGCTCACCTGGCCAAGGGGCGCGGGAAGCTTTCTTT
NA,TRBV5-4,NA,TRBJ2-1,CASSAPPGTEQFF,TGTGCCAGCAGTGCCCCCCCAGGCACTGAGCAGTTCTTC
TRBD1,TRBV4-3,NA,TRBJ2-7,CASSQRTGALYEQYF,TGCGCCAGCAGCCAAAGGACAGGTGCCCTCTACGAGCAGTACTTC
TRBD2,TRBV9,NA,TRBJ2-3,CASSPRGSGRPDTQYF,TGTGCCAGCAGCCCCCGGGGTAGCGGGAGACCAGATACGCAGTATTTT
TRBD2,TRBV30,NA,TRBJ2-5,CAWSPWTSAQETQYF,TGTGCCTGGAGTCCTTGGACTAGCGCACAAGAGACCCAGTACTTC
TRBD2,TRBV7-9,NA,TRBJ2-3,CATGREGLTDTQYF,TGTGCCACAGGGAGGGAGGGCCTAACAGATACGCAGTATTTT
TRBD1,TRBV19,once,TRBJ1-1,CASSLAGRGPEAEAFF,TGTGCCAGTAGTTTGGCGGGCAGGGGGCCGGAGGCTGAAGCTTTCTTT
TRBD1,TRBV7-6,few,TRBJ2-7,CASSSYRQQGAEQYF,TGTGCCAGCAGCTCTTACCGCCAACAGGGGGCTGAGCAGTACTTC
TRBD1,TRBV5-4,NA,TRBJ2-7,CASSLQGASYEQYF,TGTGCCAGCAGCTTACAGGGGGCGAGCTACGAGCAGTACTTC
NA,TRBV5-1,NA,TRBJ2-1,CASSWQGYNEQFF,TGCGCCAGCAGCTGGCAGGGTTACAATGAGCAGTTCTTC
NA,TRBV30,NA,TRBJ1-1,CAWRTTAEAFF,TGTGCCTGGAGGACGACAGCTGAAGCTTTCTTT
TRBD1,TRBV6-6,NA,TRBJ1-1,CASSDRTGENTEAFF,TGTGCCAGCAGTGATAGGACAGGCGAGAACACTGAAGCTTTCTTT
NA,TRBV11-3,NA,TRBJ1-2,CASSQYGGAGDATF,TGTGCCAGCAGCCAATATGGGGGGGCAGGCGACGCCACCTTC
TRBD1,TRBV10-2,NA,TRBJ2-1,CAAGTGAAYNEQFF,TGCGCCGCAGGGACAGGTGCAGCCTACAATGAGCAGTTCTTC
TRBD2,TRBV27,once,TRBJ2-1,CASSLRGAYNEQFF,TGTGCCAGCAGTTTGCGGGGGGCCTACAATGAGCAGTTCTTC
NA,TRBV19,NA,TRBJ2-1,CASSSAGALYNEQFF,TGTGCCAGTAGTAGTGCGGGGGCCCTCTACAATGAGCAGTTCTTC
TRBD1,TRBV7-9,once,TRBJ2-3,CASSLAGTGVTDTQYF,TGTGCCAGCAGCTTAGCCGGGACAGGGGTGACAGATACGCAGTATTTT
NA,TRBV4-1,NA,TRBJ1-1,CASSQVVLTGTEAFF,TGCGCCAGCAGCCAAGTAGTCTTAACGGGCACTGAAGCTTTCTTT
NA,TRBV7-3,NA,TRBJ1-4,CASNPEKPTNEKLFF,TGTGCCAGCAACCCGGAGAAGCCGACTAATGAAAAACTGTTTTTT
NA,TRBV7-9,few,TRBJ2-7,CASSSTAEMSYEQYF,TGTGCCAGCAGCTCCACAGCCGAGATGTCCTACGAGCAGTACTTC
NA,TRBV2,NA,TRBJ1-2,CASSGNFNYGYTF,TGTGCCAGCAGCGGGAACTTTAACTATGGCTACACCTTC